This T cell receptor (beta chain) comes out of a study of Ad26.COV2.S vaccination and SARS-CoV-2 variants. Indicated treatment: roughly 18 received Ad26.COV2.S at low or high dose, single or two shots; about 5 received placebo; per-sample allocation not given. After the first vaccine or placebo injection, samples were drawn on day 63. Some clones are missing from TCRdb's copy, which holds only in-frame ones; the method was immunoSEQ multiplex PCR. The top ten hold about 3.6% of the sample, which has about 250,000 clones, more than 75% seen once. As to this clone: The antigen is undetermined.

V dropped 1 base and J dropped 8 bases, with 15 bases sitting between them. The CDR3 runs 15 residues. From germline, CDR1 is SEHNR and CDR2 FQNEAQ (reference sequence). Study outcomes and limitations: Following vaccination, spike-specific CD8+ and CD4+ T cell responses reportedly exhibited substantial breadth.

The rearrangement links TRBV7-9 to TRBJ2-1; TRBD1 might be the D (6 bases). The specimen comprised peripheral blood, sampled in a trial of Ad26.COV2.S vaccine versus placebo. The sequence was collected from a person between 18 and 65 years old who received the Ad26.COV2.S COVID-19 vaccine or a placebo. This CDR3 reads CASSLVTGGGDEQFF. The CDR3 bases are TGTGCCAGCAGCTTAGTAACAGGTGGGGGCGATGAGCAGTTCTTC.